This TCR beta chain was profiled in a study of tissue T cells after allogeneic stem cell transplantation. Study information: Every graft-versus-host disease patient had gastrointestinal disease and got several lines of graft-versus-host disease therapy.

V gave up 2 bases and J gave up 0 bases, with 7 bases separating them. The length of the CDR3 is 14 residues. CDR1 and CDR2 (germline): SGHTA, FQGNSA. This table comes from immunoSEQ multiplex PCR, and its TCRdb copy is limited to in-frame clones, with some not included. Among tens of thousands of clones, less than 90% were seen once, and the ten largest hold more than 3%. The chain combines TRBV7-2 with TRBJ1-1; the D is unclear. The material was blood, obtained before transplantation. This receptor was identified in a woman aged 18 to 55 who later had graft-versus-host disease after an allogeneic stem cell transplant. CDR3 sequence: CASSLSGLNTEAFF. DNA of the CDR3: TGTGCCAGCAGCTTAAGCGGCTTGAACACTGAAGCTTTCTTT.